These 30 T cell receptor beta chains were sequenced from one sample in a study of T-cell memory formation after mild COVID-19. MiXCR was run by TCRdb on the 5' RACE reads, yielding one entry per CDR3 protein. The profile covers 140,000 to 150,000 distinct CDR3 sequences, with about 5.7% appearing a single time and more than 2% taken by the ten largest. Sample: PBMCs or a T cell subset sorted from them (not recorded which). The origin of the receptors is an adult woman who had mild COVID-19 (a few samples of this study predate the infection). Cell type and time point are not known.

In this sample, this clonotype turned up many times. The V gene is TRBV4-2, the J gene TRBJ1-4; D remains unclear. Trimming took off 3 bases at V and 5 bases at J, with 19 bases between the two ends. This CDR3 contains 17 residues. Germline V gene sequence: CDR1 LGHNA, CDR2 YNFKEQ. The CDR3 region has the DNA TGTGCCAGCAGCCACAGCGGGTCGGGCAGGCCCAATGAAAAACTGTTTTTT. Its translation is CASSHSGSGRPNEKLFF.

There are many counts of this clonotype. The chain is built from TRBV10-3 and TRBJ2-7; the D call may be TRBD1 or TRBD2 (6 bases each). The CDR3 runs to 13 residues. Germline loops: CDR1 ENHRY, CDR2 SYGVKD. The V gene lost 7 bases and the J gene lost 0 bases, with 10 bases spanning the gap. DNA for the CDR3: TGTGCCATCATGGGGGGCACCTCCTACGAGCAGTACTTC. Encoded protein: CAIMGGTSYEQYF.

The chain employs TRBV19 and TRBJ2-4; 7 nucleotides agree with TRBD1. The CDR3 extends over 20 amino acids. Per the germline V gene, CDR1 is LNHDA and CDR2 is SQIVND (reference sequence). The junction had 16 bases not matched to a gene; V was cut back by 2 bases and J by 0 bases. CDR3 amino acids: CASSILMGQPSILAKNIQYF. As DNA, the CDR3 is TGTGCCAGTAGTATATTGATGGGACAGCCGTCCATTCTAGCCAAAAACATTCAGTACTTC.

This clonotype has just a few counts. This CDR3 is CASNGGTGELFF. Here the CDR3 DNA reads TGTGCCAGCAATGGAGGAACCGGGGAGCTGTTTTTT. V and J are TRBV2 and TRBJ2-2; TRBD2 might be the D (5 bases). Germline CDR1 reads SNHLY; CDR2 reads FYNNEI. The CDR3 loop spans 12 amino acids. With 7 bases removed from V and 5 bases from J, the gap between germline ends came to 8 bases.

This clonotype was picked up many times. This chain links TRBV20-1 with TRBJ1-4; 7 bases match TRBD1. Germline V gives CDR1 DFQATT, CDR2 SNEGSKA (reference sequence). The CDR3 contains 12 residues. Trimming at V came to 6 bases and at J to 6 bases, leaving 4 bases not matched to a gene. The CDR3 nucleotides read TGCAGTGCCTCCGGGACAGATGAAAAACTGTTTTTT. Translated: CSASGTDEKLFF.

A word on this clonotype: One end of the junction does not line up with germline, which may come from a read error. The chain joins TRBV4-1 to TRBJ2-5, with D hard to call. The CDR3 totals 12 residues. Per germline, CDR1 MGHRA and CDR2 YSYEKL. CDR3 sequence (DNA): TGCGCCAGCAGCCAAGATCAAGAGCCCCAGTACTTC. Protein sequence: CASSQDQEPQYF.

This clonotype has a handful of counts. V gene TRBV3-1 combines with J gene TRBJ1-2; D is unresolved. The V end lost 4 bases, the J end lost 5 bases, and 8 bases lay between the germline ends. The germline V gene encodes CDR1 LGHDT and CDR2 YNNKEL (reference sequence). The length of the CDR3 is 12 residues. In DNA form, the CDR3 reads TGTGCCAGCAGCCCGAGTACGTATGGCTACACCTTC. Translating gives CASSPSTYGYTF. The whole variable domain, filled in from reference TRBV3-1 and TRBJ1-2, reads DTAVSQTPKYLVTQMGNDKSIKCEQNLGHDTMYWYKQDSKKFLKIMFSYNNKELIINETVPNRFSPKSPDKAHLNLHINSLELGDSAVYFCASSPSTYGYTFGSGTRLTVV.

This clonotype was counted at least ten times. The chain combines TRBV24-1 with TRBJ2-2; perhaps TRBD2 as D (5 bases). Trimming cost V 0 bases and J 4 bases, with 8 bases left between them. From germline, CDR1 is KGHDR and CDR2 SFDVKD. The CDR3 runs 15 residues. The CDR3 loop reads CATSDLHRGTGELFF. The CDR3, as DNA: TGTGCCACCAGTGATTTGCATCGGGGCACCGGGGAGCTGTTTTTT.

This clonotype was seen many times. The rearrangement uses TRBV5-4 and TRBJ1-2; no definite D call. The CDR3 is 15 amino acids. The V gene's germline CDR1 is SGHNT and CDR2 YYREEE (reference sequence). Trimming cost V 0 bases and J 6 bases, with 15 bases left between them. This CDR3 reads CASSLDPASGDGYTF. In nucleotides, the CDR3 is TGTGCCAGCAGCTTGGATCCGGCCTCAGGAGATGGCTACACCTTC.

This clonotype turned up a few times. The DNA for the CDR3 is TGTGCCAGCAGCCACAGGGGAGTCAGCTATGGCTACACCTTC. It specifies CASSHRGVSYGYTF. The chain is built from TRBV12-3 or TRBV12-4 and TRBJ1-2; TRBD1 agrees at 7 bases. The CDR3 has 14 amino acids. The trim removed 6 bases at V and 4 bases at J, leaving 8 bases unmatched.

This clonotype was observed a handful of times. The V gene is TRBV7-2, the J gene TRBJ1-6; possible D gene TRBD1, 5 bases. Germline V gene lookup returns CDR1 SGHTA and CDR2 FQGNSA. The CDR3 covers 13 residues. Trimming took 10 bases from V and 10 from J, leaving 17 bases between them. The CDR3 loop reads CATKFAGSSPLHF. CDR3 in DNA: TGTGCCACCAAGTTCGCAGGGAGCTCACCCCTCCACTTT.

The chain uses TRBV10-2 and TRBJ2-1, with 7 positions matching TRBD2. The J segment lost 2 bases and the V segment lost 3 bases, leaving 7 bases of the junction unmatched. This CDR3 is 16 amino acids long. Germline V lookup: CDR1 WSHSY, CDR2 SAAADI. The CDR3, as DNA: TGCGCCAGCAGTGACCGTTCTAGCGGCGCCTACAATGAGCAGTTCTTC. Encoded protein: CASSDRSSGAYNEQFF.

This clonotype was picked up many times. J is TRBJ2-4 and V is TRBV7-9, with TRBD2 matching over 10 bases. The CDR3 extends over 16 amino acids. With 3 bases clipped from V and 5 bases from J, the junction kept 7 bases outside the gene matches. Germline CDR1 is SEHNR and CDR2 is FQNEAQ (reference sequence). The CDR3 loop is CASSFSSGGVENIQYF. In DNA form, the CDR3 reads TGTGCCAGCAGCTTCTCCAGCGGGGGGGTTGAAAACATTCAGTACTTC.

The table lists this clonotype with a few counts. This rearrangement joins TRBV18 to TRBJ1-1, with 9 bases identical to TRBD1. CDR3 length: 15 amino acids. CDR1 and CDR2 from the germline V gene are KGHSH and LQKENI. With V trimmed by 6 bases and J by 1 base, 6 bases remained unmatched. The DNA of the CDR3 is TGTGCCAGCTCTCCTGGGACAGGGAGGAACACTGAAGCTTTCTTT. It yields the protein CASSPGTGRNTEAFF.

The chain employs TRBV5-5 and TRBJ1-4; 10 bases line up with TRBD1. The V gene's germline CDR1 is SGHKS and CDR2 YYEKEE (reference sequence). The V segment lost 4 bases and the J segment 8 bases; nucleotides outside the gene matches: 8. The CDR3 is 15 residues long. For the CDR3, the DNA is TGTGCCAGCAGCGCTTGGGACAGGGGAAGGGAAAAACTGTTTTTT. Its protein is CASSAWDRGREKLFF. Filled out from reference TRBV5-5 and TRBJ1-4, the complete variable domain reads DAGVTQSPTHLIKTRGQQVTLRCSPISGHKSVSWYQQVLGQGPQFIFQYYEKEERGRGNFPDRFSARQFPNYSSELNVNALLLGDSALYLCASSAWDRGREKLFFGSGTQLSVL.

The rearrangement joins TRBV19 to TRBJ1-2, with D perhaps TRBD1 (6 bases). Trimming took 7 bases from V and 4 from J, leaving 19 bases between them. This CDR3 is built from 15 residues. CDR1 LNHDA and CDR2 SQIVND come from the germline V gene (reference sequence). The DNA of the CDR3 is TGTGCCAGTACTGAGGACAGCGGCGTGGGCTATGGCTACACCTTC. This sequence encodes CASTEDSGVGYGYTF. Complete variable domain (other parts from reference TRBV19 and TRBJ1-2): DGGITQSPKYLFRKEGQNVTLSCEQNLNHDAMYWYRQDPGQGLRLIYYSQIVNDFQKGDIAEGYSVSREKKESFPLTVTSAQKNPTAFYLCASTEDSGVGYGYTFGSGTRLTVV.

This clonotype was observed at least ten times. The chain recombines TRBV12-3 or TRBV12-4 with TRBJ2-7; the match to TRBD2 covers 7 bases. The CDR3 spans 12 residues. Trimming removed 5 bases from V and 6 bases from J; junction bases left unmatched: 4. This CDR3 reads CASSPRTSEQYF. CDR3 bases: TGTGCCAGCAGTCCCCGGACTAGCGAGCAGTACTTC.

This clonotype turned up a few times. V and J are TRBV7-2 and TRBJ1-1, with D possibly being TRBD1 (5 bases). This CDR3 has 14 amino acids. Trimming left V 2 bases short and J 0 bases short, with 7 bases between. CDR1 and CDR2 from the germline V gene are SGHTA and FQGNSA. The CDR3, as DNA: TGTGCCAGCAGCTTATTACAGGTGAACACTGAAGCTTTCTTT. This encodes CASSLLQVNTEAFF.

This clonotype was counted at least ten times. This chain joins TRBV12-3 or TRBV12-4 and TRBJ1-4; TRBD1 might be the D (5 bases). Trimming removed 7 bases from V and 7 bases from J, with 16 bases in between. This CDR3 is 14 amino acids long. The CDR3 sequence is CASNRQGLFEKLFF. The CDR3 DNA reads as TGTGCCAGCAATCGGCAGGGACTTTTTGAAAAACTGTTTTTT.

The chain uses TRBV30 and TRBJ1-1; D remains unclear. This CDR3 has 12 residues. Germline lookup yields CDR1 GTSNPN and CDR2 SVGIG (reference sequence). V lost 5 bases and J lost 2, with 9 bases in between. This CDR3 is CAWRYGNTEAFF. The CDR3 DNA follows: TGTGCCTGGCGGTATGGAAACACTGAAGCTTTCTTT.

At least ten counts were recorded for this clonotype. The chain recombines TRBV7-3 with TRBJ2-5, with 7 bases aligning to TRBD2. The germline gives CDR1 SGHTA, CDR2 FQGTGA. The CDR3 has 14 residues. Trimming at V came to 3 bases and at J to 2 bases, leaving 3 bases not matched to a gene. Here the CDR3 DNA reads TGTGCCAGCAGCTTGACGGGGGGTCAAGAGACCCAGTACTTC. Translation: CASSLTGGQETQYF.

This clonotype showed up many times. V gene TRBV5-1 combines with J gene TRBJ1-1; TRBD1 matches at 9 bases. Germline assignment: CDR1 SGHRS and CDR2 YFSETQ. This CDR3 has 14 amino acids. The V gene end was trimmed by 4 bases and the J gene end by 10 bases; junction bases not matched to a gene: 11. Here the CDR3 DNA reads TGCGCCAGCAGCGCCTCCCCGGGACAGGGTGTAGCTTTCTTT. The encoded protein is CASSASPGQGVAFF.

This clonotype was seen only a few times. The rearrangement links TRBV7-9 to TRBJ1-4; D gene ambiguous. CDR3 length equals 13 residues. The V and J ends lost 2 bases and 5 bases respectively, with 6 bases between them. Germline values: CDR1 SEHNR, CDR2 FQNEAQ (reference sequence). The CDR3 nucleotides read TGTGCCAGCAGCTTAATGGCGAATGAAAAACTGTTTTTT. Its translation is CASSLMANEKLFF.

The J gene is TRBJ2-2, the V gene TRBV5-1; 15 nucleotides align to TRBD2. This CDR3 comprises 16 residues. Germline lookup yields CDR1 SGHRS and CDR2 YFSETQ. J was trimmed by 7 bases and V by 5 bases; bases with no gene match: 6. CDR3 coding DNA: TGCGCCAGCAGTTCCGGGACTAGCGGGAGGAACGGGGAGCTGTTTTTT. It encodes CASSSGTSGRNGELFF.

DNA for the CDR3: TGTGCCAGCAGCGTACGGGACCAAGAGACCCAGTACTTC. This encodes CASSVRDQETQYF. The J gene is TRBJ2-5, the V gene TRBV5-6; D is unresolved. V was cut by 4 bases and J by 0 bases, with 7 bases left in between. The CDR3 extends over 13 amino acids. Germline loops: CDR1 SGHDT, CDR2 YYEEEE.

The chain links TRBV20-1 to TRBJ1-2; 7 nucleotides align to TRBD1. This CDR3 is 15 amino acids long. V lost 5 bases, J lost 3 bases, and 12 bases stayed unmatched. CDR1 is DFQATT, CDR2 SNEGSKA, per germline (reference sequence). CDR3 amino acids: CSASLPAGGDYGYTF. CDR3 DNA: TGCAGTGCTTCCCTCCCCGCAGGGGGGGACTATGGCTACACCTTC.

V is TRBV15 and J is TRBJ1-1; no reliable D call. The CDR3 extends over 14 amino acids. The germline gives CDR1 LNHNV, CDR2 YYDKDF (reference sequence). The ends were cut back, 1 base at V and 0 bases at J, with 6 bases in the middle. The CDR3 sequence is CATSRAQMNTEAFF. In DNA form, the CDR3 reads TGTGCCACCAGCAGAGCACAGATGAACACTGAAGCTTTCTTT.

This clonotype was seen repeatedly, ten times or more. The chain joins TRBV5-1 to TRBJ2-1; 8 nucleotides agree with TRBD2. Germline loops: CDR1 SGHRS, CDR2 YFSETQ. Trimming cost V 7 bases and J 3 bases; bases outside gene matches: 12. The CDR3 covers 16 residues. The CDR3 loop reads CASRTPAGALYNEQFF. In nucleotides, the CDR3 is TGCGCCAGCCGCACCCCAGCGGGGGCCCTCTACAATGAGCAGTTCTTC.

This clonotype was counted a few times. The chain has TRBV7-3 and TRBJ2-2; 8 bases align to TRBD2. Germline CDR1 SGHTA, CDR2 FQGTGA. This CDR3 comprises 15 residues. V lost 3 bases and J lost 9; bases outside the gene matches: 9. Here the CDR3 reads CASSLGLGAGRELFF. The CDR3 DNA follows: TGTGCCAGCAGCTTGGGACTAGGTGCAGGCCGGGAGCTGTTTTTT.

This clonotype was seen many times. The J gene is TRBJ2-7, the V gene TRBV5-7; 11 bases are shared with TRBD1. TRBV5-7 is assigned to the ORF class and has an uncertain function. CDR3 length equals 15 residues. After removal of 0 bases from V and 2 bases from J, the junction contained 1 base not matched to a gene. The CDR3 coding sequence is TGTGCCAGCAGCTTGGCGGGACAGGGGGCCTACGAGCAGTACTTC. Translating gives CASSLAGQGAYEQYF.